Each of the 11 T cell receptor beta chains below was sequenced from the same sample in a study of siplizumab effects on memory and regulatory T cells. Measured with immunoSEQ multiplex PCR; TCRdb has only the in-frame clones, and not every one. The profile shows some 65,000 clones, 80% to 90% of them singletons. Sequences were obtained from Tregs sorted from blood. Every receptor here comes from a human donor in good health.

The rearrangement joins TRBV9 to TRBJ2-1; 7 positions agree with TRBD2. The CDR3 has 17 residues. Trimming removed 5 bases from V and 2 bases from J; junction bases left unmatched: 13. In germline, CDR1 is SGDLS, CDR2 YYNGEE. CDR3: CASSARGLAGTYNEQFF. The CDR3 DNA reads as TGTGCCAGCAGTGCAAGAGGATTAGCGGGCACCTACAATGAGCAGTTCTTC. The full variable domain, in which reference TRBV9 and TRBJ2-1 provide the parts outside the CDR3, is DSGVTQTPKHLITATGQRVTLRCSPRSGDLSVYWYQQSLDQGLQFLIQYYNGEERAKGNILERFSAQQFPDLHSELNLSSLELGDSALYFCASSARGLAGTYNEQFFGPGTRLTVL.

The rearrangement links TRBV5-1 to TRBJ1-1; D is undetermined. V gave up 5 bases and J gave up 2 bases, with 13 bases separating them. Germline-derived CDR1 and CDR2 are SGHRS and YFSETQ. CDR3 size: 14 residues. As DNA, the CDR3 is TGCGCCAGCAGTTGGGCGACGGCCAACACTGAAGCTTTCTTT. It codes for CASSWATANTEAFF.

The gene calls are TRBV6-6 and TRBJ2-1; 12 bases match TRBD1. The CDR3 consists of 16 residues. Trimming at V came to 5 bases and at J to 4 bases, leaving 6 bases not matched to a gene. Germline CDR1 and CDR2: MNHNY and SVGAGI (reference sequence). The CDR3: CASSGGTGGAYNEQFF. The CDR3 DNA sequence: TGTGCCAGCAGTGGCGGGACAGGGGGCGCTTACAATGAGCAGTTCTTC.

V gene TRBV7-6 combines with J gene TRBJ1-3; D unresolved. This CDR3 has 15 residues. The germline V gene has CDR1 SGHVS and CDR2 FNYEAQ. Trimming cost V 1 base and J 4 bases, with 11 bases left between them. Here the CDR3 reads CASSLEVSPGNTIYF. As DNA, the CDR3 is TGTGCCAGCAGCTTAGAGGTCAGCCCGGGAAACACCATATATTTT.

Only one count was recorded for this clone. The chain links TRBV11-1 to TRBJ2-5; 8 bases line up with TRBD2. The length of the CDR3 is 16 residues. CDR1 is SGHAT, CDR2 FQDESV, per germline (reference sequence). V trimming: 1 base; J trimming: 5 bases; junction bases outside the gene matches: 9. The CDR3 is CASSLVPGGPGETQYF. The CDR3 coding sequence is TGTGCCAGCAGCTTAGTCCCGGGAGGGCCAGGGGAGACCCAGTACTTC.

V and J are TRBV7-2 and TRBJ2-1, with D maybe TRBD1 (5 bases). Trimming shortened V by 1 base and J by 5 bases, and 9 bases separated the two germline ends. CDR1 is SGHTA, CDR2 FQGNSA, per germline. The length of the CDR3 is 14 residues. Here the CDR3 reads CASSLVVGHNEQFF. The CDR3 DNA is TGTGCCAGCAGCTTAGTTGTGGGGCACAATGAGCAGTTCTTC. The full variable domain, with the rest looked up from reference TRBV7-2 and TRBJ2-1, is GAGVSQSPSNKVTEKGKDVELRCDPISGHTALYWYRQSLGQGLEFLIYFQGNSAPDKSGLPSDRFSAERTGGSVSTLTIQRTQQEDSAVYLCASSLVVGHNEQFFGPGTRLTVL.

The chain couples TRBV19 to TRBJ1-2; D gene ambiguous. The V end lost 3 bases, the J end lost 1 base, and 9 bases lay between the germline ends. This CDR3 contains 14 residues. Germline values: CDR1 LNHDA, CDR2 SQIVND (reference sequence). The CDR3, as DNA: TGTGCCAGTAGTATGTCCAGGTTTAACTATGGCTACACCTTC. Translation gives CASSMSRFNYGYTF.

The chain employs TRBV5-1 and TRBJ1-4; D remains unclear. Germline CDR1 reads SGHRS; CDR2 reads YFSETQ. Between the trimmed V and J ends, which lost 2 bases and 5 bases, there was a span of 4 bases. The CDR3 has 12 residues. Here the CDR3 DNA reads TGCGCCAGCAGCTTTCAGAATGAAAAACTGTTTTTT. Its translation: CASSFQNEKLFF.

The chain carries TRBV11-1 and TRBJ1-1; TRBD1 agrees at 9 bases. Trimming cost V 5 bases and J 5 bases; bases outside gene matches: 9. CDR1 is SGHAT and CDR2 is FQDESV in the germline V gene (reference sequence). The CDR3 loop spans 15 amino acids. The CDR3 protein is CASSLMGQGITEAFF. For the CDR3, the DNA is TGTGCCAGCAGCCTCATGGGACAGGGTATTACTGAAGCTTTCTTT.

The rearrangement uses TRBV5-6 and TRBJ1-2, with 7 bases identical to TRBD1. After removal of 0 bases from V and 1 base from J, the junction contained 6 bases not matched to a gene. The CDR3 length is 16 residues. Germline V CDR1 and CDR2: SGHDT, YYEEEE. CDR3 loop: CASSLGWTGLNYGYTF. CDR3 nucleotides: TGTGCCAGCAGCTTGGGATGGACAGGACTTAACTATGGCTACACCTTC.

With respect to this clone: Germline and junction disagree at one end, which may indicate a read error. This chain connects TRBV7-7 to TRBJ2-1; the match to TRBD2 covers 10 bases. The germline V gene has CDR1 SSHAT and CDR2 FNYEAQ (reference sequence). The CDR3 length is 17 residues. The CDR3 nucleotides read TGTGCTAGCAGCTTAGAGGTTCCTAGCGGGAGTGGGAATGAGCAGTTCTTC. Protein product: CASSLEVPSGSGNEQFF. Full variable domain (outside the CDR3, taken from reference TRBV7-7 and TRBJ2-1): GAGVSQSPRYKVTKRGQDVTLRCDPISSHATLYWYQQALGQGPEFLTYFNYEAQPDKSGLPSDRFSAERPEGSISTLTIQRTEQRDSAMYRCASSLEVPSGSGNEQFFGPGTRLTVL.